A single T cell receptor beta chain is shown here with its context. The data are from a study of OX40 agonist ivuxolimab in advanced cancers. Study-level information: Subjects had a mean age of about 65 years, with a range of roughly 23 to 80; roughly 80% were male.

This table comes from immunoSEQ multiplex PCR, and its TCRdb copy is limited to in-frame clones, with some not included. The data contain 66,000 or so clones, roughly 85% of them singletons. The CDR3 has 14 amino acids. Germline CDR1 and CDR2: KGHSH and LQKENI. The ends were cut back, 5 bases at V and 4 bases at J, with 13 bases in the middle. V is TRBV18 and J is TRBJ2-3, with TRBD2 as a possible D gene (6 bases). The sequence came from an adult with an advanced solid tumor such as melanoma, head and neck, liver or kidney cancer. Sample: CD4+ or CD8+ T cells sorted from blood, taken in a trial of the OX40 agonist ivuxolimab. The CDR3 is CASSSGPSADTQYF. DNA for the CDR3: TGTGCCAGCTCATCGGGGCCTAGCGCAGATACGCAGTATTTT.